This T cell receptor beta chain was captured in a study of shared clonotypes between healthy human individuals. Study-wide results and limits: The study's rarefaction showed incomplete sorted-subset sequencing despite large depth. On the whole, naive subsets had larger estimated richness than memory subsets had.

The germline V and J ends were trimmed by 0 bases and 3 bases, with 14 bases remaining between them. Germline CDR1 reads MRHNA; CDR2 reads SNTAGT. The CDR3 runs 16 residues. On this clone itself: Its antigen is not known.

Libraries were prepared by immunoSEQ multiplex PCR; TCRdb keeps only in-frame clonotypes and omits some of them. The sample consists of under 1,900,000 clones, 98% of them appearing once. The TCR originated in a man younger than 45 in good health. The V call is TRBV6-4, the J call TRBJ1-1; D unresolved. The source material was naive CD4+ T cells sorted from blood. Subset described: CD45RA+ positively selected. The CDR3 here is CASSDSPQDPYTEAFF. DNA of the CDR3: TGTGCCAGCAGTGACTCCCCTCAGGACCCCTACACTGAAGCTTTCTTT.